This is a list of T cell receptor beta chains from one sample in a study of T-cell memory formation after mild COVID-19. TCRdb reanalysed the 5' RACE reads using MiXCR and keeps one entry per CDR3 protein. The table has some 180,000 distinct CDR3 sequences, 15% to 20% seen once; the top ten hold more than 3%. Input material: PBMCs or a T cell subset sorted from them (not recorded which). The receptors here all came from a man younger than 30 who had mild COVID-19 (a few samples of this study predate the infection). Cell type and time point are not known. Each CDR3 is given with its conserved first and last residue. The order of the fields is J gene, V gene, clone size, CDR3 protein. Part of the rows lack a size; the others show once, few, many or a class for expanded clones.

>TRBJ2-5|TRBV4-1|NA
CASSQGLDGETQYF
>TRBJ1-4|TRBV6-5|few
CASSQGGANEKLFF
>TRBJ2-3|TRBV2|NA
CASSEGQRGGLGTDTQYF
>TRBJ2-2|TRBV27|NA
CASGRDRGMSGELFF
>TRBJ2-1|TRBV7-2|NA
CASSLVGGTSGAHNEQFF
>TRBJ2-1|TRBV10-3|many
CAISEFSPVSYNEQFF
>TRBJ2-5|TRBV9|NA
CASSVQGQETQYF
>TRBJ2-3|TRBV6-5|few
CASRTTGHTQYF
>TRBJ2-5|TRBV5-1|many
CASSLGTGEETQYF
>TRBJ2-7|TRBV7-8|NA
CASSGRGGGTYEQYF
>TRBJ2-1|TRBV5-1|many
CASSFLAGDNEQFF
>TRBJ2-2|TRBV5-1|NA
CASSRGITGGPTGELFF
>TRBJ1-2|TRBV18|NA
CASSPPDRGYTF
>TRBJ2-1|TRBV6-2/TRBV6-3|few
CASRAETVNEQFF
>TRBJ2-2|TRBV10-3|few
CAIRPGTGANTGELFF
>TRBJ1-5|TRBV6-2/TRBV6-3|few
CASSDRVVQPQHF
>TRBJ2-2|TRBV5-1|few
CASSLRQYSGELFF
>TRBJ2-5|TRBV4-3|few
CASSQVPGQGGETQYF
>TRBJ2-5|TRBV4-2|many
CASRMVSGRGAQETQYF
>TRBJ2-7|TRBV5-1|NA
CASSRDAGGFYEQYF
>TRBJ2-7|TRBV4-2|NA
CASSQDSGTGVEQYF
>TRBJ2-1|TRBV7-2|NA
CASSFRTSGGPAYNEQFF
>TRBJ2-1|TRBV5-1|NA
CASSRGTESSNEQFF
>TRBJ2-2|TRBV5-1|few
CASRLGGQNTGELFF
>TRBJ1-1|TRBV12-3/TRBV12-4|NA
CASSSDRMNTEAFF
>TRBJ1-1|TRBV20-1|few
CSANKGGMNTEAFF
>TRBJ2-6|TRBV10-2|NA
CASKMVSGANVLTF
>TRBJ2-5|TRBV11-2|few
CASSHPGGGASQETQYF
>TRBJ2-5|TRBV20-1|few
CSALAGGQETQYF
>TRBJ1-1|TRBV27|few
CASSLKGDFLGGAFF
>TRBJ1-6|TRBV18|few
CASSPAAAPNSPLHF
>TRBJ2-1|TRBV3-1|NA
CASSQDHTSGEQFF
>TRBJ2-5|TRBV7-8|NA
CASSLGGAASKETQYF
>TRBJ1-6|TRBV7-6|NA
CASSLKGGYDSPLHF
>TRBJ2-1|TRBV28|NA
CASSVISALGEQFF
>TRBJ2-3|TRBV7-2|few
CASSLINTQYF
>TRBJ2-1|TRBV5-6|few
CASSLWSGVVYNEQFF